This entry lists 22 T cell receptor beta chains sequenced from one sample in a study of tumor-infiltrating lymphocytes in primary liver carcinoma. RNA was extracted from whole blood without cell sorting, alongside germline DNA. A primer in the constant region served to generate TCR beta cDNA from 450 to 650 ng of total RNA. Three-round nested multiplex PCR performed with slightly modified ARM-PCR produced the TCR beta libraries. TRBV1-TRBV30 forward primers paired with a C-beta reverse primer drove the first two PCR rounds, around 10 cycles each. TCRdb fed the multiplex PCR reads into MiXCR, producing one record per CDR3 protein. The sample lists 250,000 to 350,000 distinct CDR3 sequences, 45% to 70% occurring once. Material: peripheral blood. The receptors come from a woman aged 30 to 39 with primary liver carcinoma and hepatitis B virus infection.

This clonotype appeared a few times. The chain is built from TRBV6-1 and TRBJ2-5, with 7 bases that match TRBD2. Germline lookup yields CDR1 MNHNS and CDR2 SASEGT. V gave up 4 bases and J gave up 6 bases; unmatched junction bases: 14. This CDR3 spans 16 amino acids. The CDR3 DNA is TGTGCCAGCAGTGTAGAGGCTCAGACCGGGAGGCAGACCCAGTACTTC. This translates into CASSVEAQTGRQTQYF.

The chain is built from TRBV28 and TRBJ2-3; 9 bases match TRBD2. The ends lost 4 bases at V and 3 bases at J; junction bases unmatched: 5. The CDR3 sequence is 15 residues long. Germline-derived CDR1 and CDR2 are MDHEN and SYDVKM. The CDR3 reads CASSSPAGGTDTQYF. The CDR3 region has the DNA TGTGCCAGCAGTTCCCCAGCGGGAGGTACAGATACGCAGTATTTT.

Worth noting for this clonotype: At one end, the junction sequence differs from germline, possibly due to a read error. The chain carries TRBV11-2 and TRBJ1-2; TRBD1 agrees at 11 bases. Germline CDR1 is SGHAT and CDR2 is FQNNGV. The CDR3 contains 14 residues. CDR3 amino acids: CASNLGQGANGYTF. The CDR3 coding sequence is TGTGCCAGCAACTTAGGACAGGGGGCGAACGGCTACACCTTC.

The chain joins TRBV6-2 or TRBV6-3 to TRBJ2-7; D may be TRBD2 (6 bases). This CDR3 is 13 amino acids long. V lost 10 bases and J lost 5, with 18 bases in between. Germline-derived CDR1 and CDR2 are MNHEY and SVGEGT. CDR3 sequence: CATRGGATNEQYF. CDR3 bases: TGTGCCACCCGGGGAGGAGCCACCAACGAGCAGTACTTC.

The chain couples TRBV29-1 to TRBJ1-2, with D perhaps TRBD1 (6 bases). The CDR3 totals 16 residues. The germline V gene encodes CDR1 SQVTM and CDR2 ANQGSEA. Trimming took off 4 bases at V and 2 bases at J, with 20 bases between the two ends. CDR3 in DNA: TGCAGCGTTGTTACACAGGGTAGGGACTCCAACTATGGCTACACCTTC. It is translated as CSVVTQGRDSNYGYTF.

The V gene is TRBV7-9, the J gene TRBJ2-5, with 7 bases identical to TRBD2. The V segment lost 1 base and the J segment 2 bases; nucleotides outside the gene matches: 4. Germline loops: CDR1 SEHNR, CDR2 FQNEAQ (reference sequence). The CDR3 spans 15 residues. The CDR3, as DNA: TGTGCCAGCAGCTTAGGCGGGAGCCTTCAAGAGACCCAGTACTTC. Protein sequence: CASSLGGSLQETQYF.

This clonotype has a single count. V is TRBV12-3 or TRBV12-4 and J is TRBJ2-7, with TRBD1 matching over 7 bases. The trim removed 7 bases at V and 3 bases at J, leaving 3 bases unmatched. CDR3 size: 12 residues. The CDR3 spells CASNGTVYEQYF. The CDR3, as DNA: TGTGCCAGCAATGGGACAGTCTACGAGCAGTACTTC.

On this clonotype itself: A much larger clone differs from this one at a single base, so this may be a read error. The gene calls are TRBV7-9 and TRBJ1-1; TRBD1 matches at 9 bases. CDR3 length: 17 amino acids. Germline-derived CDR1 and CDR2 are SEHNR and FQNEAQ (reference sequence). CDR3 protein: CASSLVGTGIGNAEAFF. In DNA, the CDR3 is TGTGCCAGCAGCTTAGTAGGGACAGGGATCGGGAACGCTGAAGCTTTCTTT. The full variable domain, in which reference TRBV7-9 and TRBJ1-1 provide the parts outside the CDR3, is DTGVSQNPRHKITKRGQNVTFRCDPISEHNRLYWYRQTLGQGPEFLTYFQNEAQLEKSRLLSDRFSAERPKGSFSTLEIQRTEQGDSAMYLCASSLVGTGIGNAEAFFGQGTRLTVV.

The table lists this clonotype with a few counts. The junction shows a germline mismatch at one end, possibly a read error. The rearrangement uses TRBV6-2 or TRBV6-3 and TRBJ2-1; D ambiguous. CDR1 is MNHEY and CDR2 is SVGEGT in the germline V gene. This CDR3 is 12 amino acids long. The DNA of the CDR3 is TGTGCCAGCAGTATAGCCTACAATGAGCAGATCTTC. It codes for CASSIAYNEQIF.

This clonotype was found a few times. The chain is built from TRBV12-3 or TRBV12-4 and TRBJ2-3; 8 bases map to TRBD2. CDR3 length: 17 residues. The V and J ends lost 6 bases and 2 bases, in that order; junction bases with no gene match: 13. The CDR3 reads CASSLTSGDLLTDTQYF. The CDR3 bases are TGTGCCAGCAGCCTCACTAGCGGCGATCTACTCACAGATACGCAGTATTTT.

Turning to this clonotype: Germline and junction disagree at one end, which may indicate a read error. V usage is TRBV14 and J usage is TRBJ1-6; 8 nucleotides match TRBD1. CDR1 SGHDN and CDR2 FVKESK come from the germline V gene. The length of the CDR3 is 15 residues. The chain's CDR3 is CVSRDSTGVNSPLHF. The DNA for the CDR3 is TGTGTCAGCAGGGACTCGACAGGGGTAAATTCACCCCTCCACTTT.

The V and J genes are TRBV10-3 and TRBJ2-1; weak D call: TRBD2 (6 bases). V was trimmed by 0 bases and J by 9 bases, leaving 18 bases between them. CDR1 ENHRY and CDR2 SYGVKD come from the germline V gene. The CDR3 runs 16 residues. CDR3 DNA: TGTGCCATCAGTGAGTCGATGGGGGGTCCTATGCTTGAGCAGTTCTTC. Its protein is CAISESMGGPMLEQFF.

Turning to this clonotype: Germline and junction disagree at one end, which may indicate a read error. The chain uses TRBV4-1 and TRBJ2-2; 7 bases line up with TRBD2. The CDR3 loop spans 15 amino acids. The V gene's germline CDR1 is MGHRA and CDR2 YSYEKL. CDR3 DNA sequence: TGCGCCAGCAGTCGCGGGAGTGAAGCCACCGGGGAGCCGTTTTTT. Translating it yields CASSRGSEATGEPFF.

The CDR3 sequence: CASVHIWTTGYTF. The CDR3 bases are TGTGCCAGCGTACATATATGGACCACGGGCTACACCTTC. This chain connects TRBV12-3 or TRBV12-4 to TRBJ1-2; D is uncertain. Trimming removed 8 bases from V and 8 bases from J, with 18 bases in between. CDR3 length equals 13 residues.

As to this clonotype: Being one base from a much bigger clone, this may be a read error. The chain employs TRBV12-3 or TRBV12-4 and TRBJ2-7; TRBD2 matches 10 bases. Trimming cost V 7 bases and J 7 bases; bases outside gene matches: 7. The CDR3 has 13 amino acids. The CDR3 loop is CASNPSGSGEQYF. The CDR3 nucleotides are TGTGCCAGCAATCCTAGCGGGAGTGGAGAGCAGTACTTC.

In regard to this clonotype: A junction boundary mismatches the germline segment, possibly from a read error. DNA of the CDR3: TGTGCCAGCAGTAAACATGGGACTAGCGGACCCGAAAACCTTCAGTACTTC. Translation: CASSKHGTSGPENLQYF. The gene calls are TRBV6-6 and TRBJ2-4; 11 bases are a match to TRBD2. Per germline, CDR1 MNHNY and CDR2 SVGAGI (reference sequence). The CDR3 is 17 residues long.

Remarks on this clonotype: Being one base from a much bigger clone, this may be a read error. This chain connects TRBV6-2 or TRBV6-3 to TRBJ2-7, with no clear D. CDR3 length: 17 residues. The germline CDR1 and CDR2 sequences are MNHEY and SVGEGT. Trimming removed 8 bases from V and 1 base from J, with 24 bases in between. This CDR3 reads CASASVWPASVSYEQYF. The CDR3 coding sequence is TGTGCCAGCGCATCCGTCTGGCCGGCAAGTGTATCCTACGAGCAGTACTTC.

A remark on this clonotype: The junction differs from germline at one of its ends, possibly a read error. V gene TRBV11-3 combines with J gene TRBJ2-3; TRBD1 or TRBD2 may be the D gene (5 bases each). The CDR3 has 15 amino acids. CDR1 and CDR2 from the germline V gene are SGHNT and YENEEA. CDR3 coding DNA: TGTGCCAGTAGCCAAGAGGGGCTACTTGCAGATACGCGGTATTTT. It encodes CASSQEGLLADTRYF.

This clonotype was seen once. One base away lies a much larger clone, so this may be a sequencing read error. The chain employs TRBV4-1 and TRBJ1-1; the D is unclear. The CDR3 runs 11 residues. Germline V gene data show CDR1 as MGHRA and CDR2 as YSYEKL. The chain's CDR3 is CASSHNIEAFF. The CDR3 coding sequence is TGCGCCAGCAGCCACAACATTGAAGCTTTCTTT.

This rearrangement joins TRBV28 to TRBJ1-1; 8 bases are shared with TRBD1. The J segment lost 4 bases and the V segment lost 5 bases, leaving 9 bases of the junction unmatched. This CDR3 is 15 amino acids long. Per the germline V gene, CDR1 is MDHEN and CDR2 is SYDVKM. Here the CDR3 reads CASSTEDRVVTEAFF. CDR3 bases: TGTGCCAGCAGTACGGAGGACAGGGTAGTCACTGAAGCTTTCTTT.

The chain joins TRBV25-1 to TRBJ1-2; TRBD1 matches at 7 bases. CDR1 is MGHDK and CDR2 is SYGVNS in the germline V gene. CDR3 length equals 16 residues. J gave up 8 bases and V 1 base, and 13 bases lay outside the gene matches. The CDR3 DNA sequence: TGTGCCAGCAGTGAATGGAAAGGGGACAGTCCCTTCGGCTACACCTTC. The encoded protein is CASSEWKGDSPFGYTF.

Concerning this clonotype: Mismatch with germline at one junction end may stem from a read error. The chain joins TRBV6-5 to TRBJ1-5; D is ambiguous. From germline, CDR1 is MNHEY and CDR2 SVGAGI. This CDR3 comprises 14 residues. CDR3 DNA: TGTCCCAGCAGTTACTCGATTGGAGAGCAGCCCCAGCATTTT. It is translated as CPSSYSIGEQPQHF.